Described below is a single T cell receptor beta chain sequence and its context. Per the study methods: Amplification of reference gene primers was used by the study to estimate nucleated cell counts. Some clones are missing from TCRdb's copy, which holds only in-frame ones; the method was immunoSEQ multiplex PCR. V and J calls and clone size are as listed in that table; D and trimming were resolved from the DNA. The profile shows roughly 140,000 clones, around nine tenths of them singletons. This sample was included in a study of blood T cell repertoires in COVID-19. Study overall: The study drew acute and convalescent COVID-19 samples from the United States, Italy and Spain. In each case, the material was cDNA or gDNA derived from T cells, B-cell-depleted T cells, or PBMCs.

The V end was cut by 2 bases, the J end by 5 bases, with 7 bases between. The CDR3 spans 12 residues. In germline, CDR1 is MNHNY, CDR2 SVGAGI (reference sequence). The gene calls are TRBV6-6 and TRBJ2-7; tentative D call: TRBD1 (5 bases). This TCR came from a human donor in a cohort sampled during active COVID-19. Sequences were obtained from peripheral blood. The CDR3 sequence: CASSYRGNEQYF. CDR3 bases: TGTGCCAGCAGTTACAGGGGAAACGAGCAGTACTTC.